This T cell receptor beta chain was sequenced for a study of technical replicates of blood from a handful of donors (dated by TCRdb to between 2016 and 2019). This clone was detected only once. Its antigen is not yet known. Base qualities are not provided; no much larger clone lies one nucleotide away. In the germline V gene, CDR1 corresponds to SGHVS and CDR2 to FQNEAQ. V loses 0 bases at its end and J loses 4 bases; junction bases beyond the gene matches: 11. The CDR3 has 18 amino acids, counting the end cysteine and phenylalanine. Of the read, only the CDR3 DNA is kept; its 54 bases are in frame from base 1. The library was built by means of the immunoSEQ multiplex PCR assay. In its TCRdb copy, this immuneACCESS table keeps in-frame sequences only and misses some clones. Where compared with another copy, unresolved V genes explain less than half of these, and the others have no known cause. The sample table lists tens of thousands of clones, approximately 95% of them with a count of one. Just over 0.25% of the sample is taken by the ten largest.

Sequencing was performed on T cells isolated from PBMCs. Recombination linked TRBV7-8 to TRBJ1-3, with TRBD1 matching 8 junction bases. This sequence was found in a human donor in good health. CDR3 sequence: CASSLARTQGAQGNTIYF. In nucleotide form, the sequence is TGTGCCAGCAGCTTAGCCAGGACGCAGGGGGCGCAGGGAAACACCATATATTTT.